The TCR beta chain described here comes from a study of brain T cells in children with intractable seizures. CDR3 length: 16 amino acids. Method: immunoSEQ multiplex PCR; TCRdb's copy keeps in-frame clones and lacks some. Of under 150,000 clones listed, roughly 94% are singletons. Points on this clone: Its specificity is unknown.

Sequencing was limited to surgery cases with top T cell transcript signatures in brain tissue. At least one anti-epileptic drug was given before surgery. Overall study findings and caveats: Clones missing pre-surgery may reflect undersampling of that blood sample. HCMV serostatus was not known, and viral specificity came from CDR3 similarity only.

The sequence came from a boy less than two years old with hemimegalencephaly and intractable seizures. Sequencing used peripheral blood, obtained at surgery. J is TRBJ2-5 and V is TRBV21-1; the tabulated D call, TRBD2, remains unverified against the DNA. TRBV21-1 is shown as a pseudogene. CDR3 amino acids: CASSKGVGRPQETQYF. CDR3 sequence (DNA): TGTGCCAGCAGCAAAGGAGTGGGGAGACCCCAAGAGACCCAGTACTTC.